These 32 T cell receptor beta chains were sequenced from one sample in a study of blood T cell repertoires in COVID-19. Here immunoSEQ multiplex PCR was the method, and the copy in TCRdb shows in-frame clones only, minus some. The top ten clones hold roughly 8.8% of a sample with about 47,000 clones, around 80% of them seen once. The specimen was peripheral blood. Receptor source: a man aged 55 to 70 with acute or convalescent COVID-19.

The gene calls are TRBV7-2 and TRBJ1-2, with 7 bases lining up with TRBD1. This CDR3 comprises 14 residues. CDR1 is SGHTA, CDR2 FQGNSA, per germline. The V and J ends lost 7 bases and 5 bases, in that order; junction bases with no gene match: 10. CDR3 protein: CASNLRGAGYGYTF. The CDR3, as DNA: TGTGCCAGCAACCTCAGGGGGGCGGGGTATGGCTACACCTTC. Drawing the rest from reference TRBV7-2 and TRBJ1-2, the complete variable domain is GAGVSQSPSNKVTEKGKDVELRCDPISGHTALYWYRQSLGQGLEFLIYFQGNSAPDKSGLPSDRFSAERTGGSVSTLTIQRTQQEDSAVYLCASNLRGAGYGYTFGSGTRLTVV.

The CDR3 protein is CARSQGRVQETQYF. The CDR3 DNA reads as TGTGCCAGGTCCCAGGGTCGGGTCCAAGAGACCCAGTACTTC. The chain combines TRBV27 with TRBJ2-5; a weak D match, TRBD1 (5 bases). The CDR3 loop spans 14 amino acids. The ends were cut back, 9 bases at V and 1 base at J, with 15 bases in the middle. Germline CDR1 and CDR2: MNHEY and SMNVEV (reference sequence).

A note on this clone: This is likely a read error, given that the CDR3 carries no conserved phenylalanine or tryptophan at its end. This chain uses TRBV6-2 or TRBV6-3 with TRBJ1-2, with D unresolved. V was trimmed by 2 bases and J by 5 bases, leaving 12 bases between them. CDR1 is MNHEY and CDR2 is SVGEGT in the germline V gene. This CDR3 has 14 amino acids. The CDR3 reads CASSYGETGYGYTL. CDR3 DNA: TGTGCCAGCAGTTACGGGGAGACTGGATATGGCTACACCCTC.

The chain is built from TRBV11-3 and TRBJ1-1; tentatively, D is TRBD1 (6 bases). The CDR3 consists of 12 residues. V lost 5 bases to trimming and J lost 6 bases, with 10 bases between them. Per germline, CDR1 SGHNT and CDR2 YENEEA. The DNA of the CDR3 is TGTGCCAGCAGCAGCCGGACAGCTGAAGCTTTCTTT. It codes for CASSSRTAEAFF.

The V gene is TRBV18, the J gene TRBJ1-5, with D possibly matching TRBD1 (5 bases). The CDR3 extends over 14 amino acids. Trimming removed 1 base at V and 4 bases at J, with 8 bases between. CDR1 KGHSH and CDR2 LQKENI come from the germline V gene. The CDR3 here is CASSPLKGNQPQHF. The CDR3 nucleotides read TGTGCCAGCTCACCACTAAAGGGGAATCAGCCCCAGCATTTT.

The chain combines TRBV9 with TRBJ1-2, with 11 positions matching TRBD1. CDR1 is SGDLS, CDR2 YYNGEE, per germline. The ends lost 0 bases at V and 7 bases at J; junction bases unmatched: 8. This CDR3 is built from 16 residues. CDR3 residues: CASSVDGQGAQTGYTF. The CDR3 DNA sequence: TGTGCCAGCAGCGTAGATGGACAGGGGGCGCAGACTGGCTACACCTTC. The whole variable domain, filled in from reference TRBV9 and TRBJ1-2, reads DSGVTQTPKHLITATGQRVTLRCSPRSGDLSVYWYQQSLDQGLQFLIQYYNGEERAKGNILERFSAQQFPDLHSELNLSSLELGDSALYFCASSVDGQGAQTGYTFGSGTRLTVV.

This chain joins TRBV29-1 and TRBJ2-7; 9 nucleotides agree with TRBD1. The CDR3 spans 14 residues. The germline gives CDR1 SQVTM, CDR2 ANQGSEA. J lost 2 bases, V lost 7 bases, and 9 bases had no gene match. The CDR3 loop is CSAMDRGEAYEQYF. Written as DNA, the CDR3 is TGCAGCGCCATGGACAGGGGAGAGGCCTACGAGCAGTACTTC.

This chain joins TRBV27 and TRBJ1-1, with D uncertain. CDR3 length: 15 amino acids. Germline CDR1 reads MNHEY; CDR2 reads SMNVEV (reference sequence). V shed 0 bases and J shed 3 bases, with 11 bases lying between them. The CDR3 loop reads CASSLSPIPDTEAFF. CDR3 coding DNA: TGTGCCAGCAGTTTATCTCCAATTCCGGACACTGAAGCTTTCTTT.

The chain couples TRBV7-2 to TRBJ2-1; D might be TRBD2 (5 bases). The V gene's germline CDR1 is SGHTA and CDR2 FQGNSA. The CDR3 length is 17 residues. Trimming shortened V by 2 bases and J by 0 bases, and 14 bases separated the two germline ends. The CDR3 nucleotides read TGTGCCAGCAGCTTATCCGTAGGCGGAGGCTCCTACAATGAGCAGTTCTTC. Its translation: CASSLSVGGGSYNEQFF.

As regards this clone: Other DNA sequences in this specimen translate into the identical CDR3. The chain combines TRBV4-2 with TRBJ2-1; 9 bases agree with TRBD2. CDR3 length equals 16 residues. Germline CDR1 reads LGHNA; CDR2 reads YNFKEQ. Trimming took 0 bases from V and 7 from J; bases not matched to a gene: 7. The CDR3 DNA follows: TGTGCCAGCAGCCAAGATCTAGGTAGCGGGGGAAATGAGCAGTTCTTC. Encoded protein: CASSQDLGSGGNEQFF.

The chain couples TRBV5-1 to TRBJ2-7; D perhaps matches TRBD1 (6 bases). Germline assignment: CDR1 SGHRS and CDR2 YFSETQ. CDR3 size: 13 residues. V was clipped by 9 bases and J by 0 bases, with 13 bases between them. The CDR3 DNA reads TGCGCCACCCGCGAGGACAGCTCCTACGAGCAGTACTTC. Translation: CATREDSSYEQYF. Together with reference TRBV5-1 and TRBJ2-7, the CDR3 gives the full variable domain: KAGVTQTPRYLIKTRGQQVTLSCSPISGHRSVSWYQQTPGQGLQFLFEYFSETQRNKGNFPGRFSGRQFSNSRSEMNVSTLELGDSALYLCATREDSSYEQYFGPGTRLTVT.

The rearrangement uses TRBV14 and TRBJ2-3; a weak D match, TRBD2 (5 bases). CDR1 and CDR2 (germline): SGHDN, FVKESK. V lost 2 bases to trimming and J lost 14 bases, with 29 bases between them. This CDR3 is 17 amino acids long. In nucleotides, the CDR3 is TGTGCCAGCAGCCAATACGGAGGATCAGATTTTCCCTCGCGGATGTATTTT. It encodes CASSQYGGSDFPSRMYF.

Written as DNA, the CDR3 is TGTGCCACCAGTGATGGGGCGAGCAATCAGCCCCAGCATTTT. This sequence encodes CATSDGASNQPQHF. The chain has TRBV24-1 and TRBJ1-5, with a possible D match to TRBD1 (5 bases). Trimming removed 3 bases at V and 1 base at J, with 6 bases between. Germline V gives CDR1 KGHDR, CDR2 SFDVKD. The CDR3 sequence is 14 residues long.

V usage is TRBV5-4 and J usage is TRBJ2-1; 7 bases match TRBD1. J was trimmed by 6 bases and V by 3 bases; bases with no gene match: 6. CDR3 length: 14 amino acids. CDR1 and CDR2 from the germline V gene are SGHNT and YYREEE (reference sequence). CDR3 coding DNA: TGTGCCAGCAGCTATAACTCAGGGGGCAATGAGCAGTTCTTC. It is translated as CASSYNSGGNEQFF.

This clone has just one count. The rearrangement uses TRBV7-2 and TRBJ1-5, with D possibly TRBD1 on 5 matching bases. Per the germline V gene, CDR1 is SGHTA and CDR2 is FQGNSA. The CDR3 is made up of 12 amino acids. Between the trimmed V and J ends, which lost 2 bases and 10 bases, there was a span of 9 bases. The CDR3 sequence is CASSLTGGPQHF. CDR3 DNA sequence: TGTGCCAGCAGCTTAACGGGGGGACCCCAGCATTTT.

This chain connects TRBV6-5 to TRBJ2-5; TRBD1 matches 10 bases. The V gene end was trimmed by 2 bases and the J gene end by 7 bases; junction bases not matched to a gene: 10. CDR1 and CDR2 from the germline V gene are MNHEY and SVGAGI. The CDR3 is made up of 16 amino acids. The CDR3: CASSYLSGQGIGTQYF. CDR3 DNA sequence: TGTGCCAGCAGTTACCTTTCGGGACAGGGGATCGGGACCCAGTACTTC.

This clone was found a few times. The chain carries TRBV30 and TRBJ1-2, with 8 nucleotides matching TRBD1. V lost 1 base, J lost 0 bases, and 4 bases stayed unmatched. The CDR3 has 15 amino acids. Germline V gene sequence: CDR1 GTSNPN, CDR2 SVGIG (reference sequence). CDR3 sequence reads: CAWSAGQGTNYGYTF. CDR3 sequence (DNA): TGTGCCTGGAGTGCCGGACAGGGAACTAACTATGGCTACACCTTC.

The chain is built from TRBV6-5 and TRBJ2-7, with TRBD1 matching over 8 bases. Losses at the gene ends were 2 bases for V and 3 bases for J; bases not matched to a gene: 9. The CDR3 totals 16 residues. Germline V gives CDR1 MNHEY, CDR2 SVGAGI. DNA of the CDR3: TGTGCCAGCAGTTACCCCGCCGGGACAGGATACTACGAGCAGTACTTC. This sequence encodes CASSYPAGTGYYEQYF.

The V call is TRBV2, the J call TRBJ1-1, with D possibly matching TRBD1 (6 bases). V shed 4 bases and J shed 5 bases, with 14 bases lying between them. The CDR3 is made up of 14 amino acids. Germline values: CDR1 SNHLY, CDR2 FYNNEI. The CDR3 DNA reads TGTGCCAGCAGTGTAAACAGGGTAAGGACTGAAGCTTTCTTT. Its protein product is CASSVNRVRTEAFF.

CDR3: CASSYIGAVGNTIYF. The CDR3 bases are TGTGCCAGCAGTTACATAGGGGCCGTTGGAAACACCATATATTTT. The chain couples TRBV6-2 or TRBV6-3 to TRBJ1-3; tentative D call: TRBD1 (5 bases). V gave up 2 bases and J gave up 3 bases, with 11 bases separating them. Germline loops: CDR1 MNHEY, CDR2 SVGEGT. This CDR3 comprises 15 residues.

This chain joins TRBV3-1 (or the pseudogene TRBV3-2) and TRBJ1-2; 9 positions agree with TRBD1. The V gene's germline CDR1 is LGHDT and CDR2 YNNKEL (reference sequence). J gave up 8 bases and V 2 bases, and 12 bases lay outside the gene matches. The CDR3 has 16 residues. CDR3 protein: CASSQNAPGQGMGYTF. For the CDR3, the DNA is TGTGCCAGCAGCCAAAACGCTCCGGGACAGGGAATGGGCTACACCTTC.

This chain joins TRBV7-9 and TRBJ2-7; 7 nucleotides agree with TRBD2. The CDR3 spans 14 residues. V trimming: 5 bases; J trimming: 7 bases; junction bases outside the gene matches: 11. Germline values: CDR1 SEHNR, CDR2 FQNEAQ (reference sequence). Written as DNA, the CDR3 is TGTGCCAGCAGCCCGGGGGGAGGGGTCTGGGAGCAGTACTTC. It codes for CASSPGGGVWEQYF.

This rearrangement joins TRBV4-1 to TRBJ1-2; D might be TRBD1 (5 bases). The germline V gene encodes CDR1 MGHRA and CDR2 YSYEKL. The CDR3 has 13 residues. Trimming removed 2 bases from V and 8 bases from J, with 12 bases in between. CDR3 protein: CASSQSGLSGYTF. The CDR3 nucleotides read TGCGCCAGCAGCCAATCAGGGTTAAGCGGCTACACCTTC.

This clone has only a few counts. The CDR3 is CASSLRGVGQPQHF. The CDR3 region has the DNA TGTGCCAGCAGCTTGCGGGGGGTGGGCCAGCCCCAGCATTTT. J is TRBJ1-5 and V is TRBV5-6; D may be TRBD1 (5 bases). Germline CDR1 and CDR2: SGHDT and YYEEEE. This CDR3 region has 14 residues. V gave up 1 base and J gave up 7 bases, with 12 bases separating them. The full variable domain, rest sourced from reference TRBV5-6 and TRBJ1-5, is DAGVTQSPTHLIKTRGQQVTLRCSPKSGHDTVSWYQQALGQGPQFIFQYYEEEERQRGNFPDRFSGHQFPNYSSELNVNALLLGDSALYLCASSLRGVGQPQHFGDGTRLSIL.

This chain uses TRBV6-5 with TRBJ1-2; D is unclear. This CDR3 region has 15 residues. V lost 6 bases and J 0 bases, leaving 14 bases between the germline ends. Per germline, CDR1 MNHEY and CDR2 SVGAGI. This CDR3 is CASRYLENSNYGYTF. In DNA form, the CDR3 reads TGTGCCAGCAGATACCTGGAGAATTCTAACTATGGCTACACCTTC.

The V gene is TRBV27, the J gene TRBJ2-1, with D perhaps matching TRBD2 (6 bases). The ends were cut back, 3 bases at V and 7 bases at J, with 16 bases in the middle. Germline values: CDR1 MNHEY, CDR2 SMNVEV (reference sequence). The CDR3 loop spans 15 amino acids. CDR3 sequence reads: CASSLYTEGGNEQFF. DNA for the CDR3: TGTGCCAGCAGTTTGTACACCGAGGGAGGTAATGAGCAGTTCTTC.

This chain joins TRBV6-1 and TRBJ2-2; D is ambiguous. V gave up 2 bases and J gave up 2 bases, with 6 bases separating them. The CDR3 sequence is 14 residues long. Germline V gives CDR1 MNHNS, CDR2 SASEGT. The chain's CDR3 is CASSEWRNTGELFF. DNA for the CDR3: TGTGCCAGCAGTGAATGGAGAAACACCGGGGAGCTGTTTTTT.

This clone was seen just once. This chain uses TRBV6-5 with TRBJ1-3, with TRBD1 identical over 9 bases. V shed 0 bases, J shed 8 bases, and the junction held 5 bases outside the gene matches. The CDR3 length is 15 residues. In germline, CDR1 is MNHEY, CDR2 SVGAGI. This CDR3 reads CASSYSGQGLDTIYF. CDR3 sequence (DNA): TGTGCCAGCAGTTACTCGGGACAGGGTTTAGACACCATATATTTT.

Regarding this clone: Its ends do not fully match the called genes, so a read error is possible. This rearrangement joins TRBV7-3 to TRBJ1-1, with D perhaps matching TRBD1 (5 bases). The CDR3 is made up of 13 amino acids. Per the germline V gene, CDR1 is SGHTA and CDR2 is FQGTGA. The CDR3 coding sequence is TGTGCCAGCAGCTCCTCCCAACAGGCACCTATAGTCTTT. Its translation is CASSSSQQAPIVF.

The chain carries TRBV20-1 and TRBJ1-5, with TRBD1 matching 7 bases. The CDR3 consists of 11 residues. Germline CDR1 is DFQATT and CDR2 is SNEGSKA (reference sequence). V gave up 5 bases and J gave up 8 bases; unmatched junction bases: 3. CDR3 amino acids: CSALQGEPQHF. DNA of the CDR3: TGCAGTGCTCTTCAGGGGGAGCCCCAGCATTTT.

The CDR3, as DNA: TGTGCCAGCAGTGAAATAGCGGAATCCAAAGAGACCCAGTACTTC. Translated, it gives CASSEIAESKETQYF. The V gene is TRBV2, the J gene TRBJ2-5; a possible D gene is TRBD2 (6 bases). Trimming removed 2 bases at V and 3 bases at J, with 13 bases between. The CDR3 loop spans 15 amino acids. CDR1 is SNHLY and CDR2 is FYNNEI in the germline V gene.

The chain uses TRBV4-3 and TRBJ1-3; unclear D gene. Trimming removed 0 bases at V and 4 bases at J, with 13 bases between. This CDR3 spans 16 amino acids. Germline V gives CDR1 LGHNA, CDR2 YSLEER. The CDR3 DNA follows: TGCGCCAGCAGCCAAGATAGCGGGTCGACGGGAAACACCATATATTTT. This sequence encodes CASSQDSGSTGNTIYF.